This TCR beta chain is from a study of blood T cell repertoires in COVID-19. Study as a whole: Acute and convalescent COVID-19 samples came from the United States, Italy and Spain. From T cells, B-cell-depleted T cells, or PBMCs came the material, which was cDNA or gDNA.

Donors in Cohort 3 counted as recovered after two negative PCRs, clearance, or symptom resolution. Clones were sequenced by immunoSEQ multiplex PCR, and TCRdb holds only the in-frame ones, with some missing. The table has 250,000 or so clones, over 75% seen once. Per the germline V gene, CDR1 is KGHSH and CDR2 is LQKENI. Trimming pared 3 bases from V and 0 bases from J, leaving 8 bases between. The CDR3 is 15 amino acids. This receptor was identified in a woman between 50 and 59 years old who had recovered from COVID-19. Material: PBMCs or T cells enriched from blood (not recorded which). The chain combines TRBV18 with TRBJ1-4; no reliable D call. CDR3 DNA sequence: TGTGCCAGCTCACCGCCACTGGCAACTAATGAAAAACTGTTTTTT. Encoded protein: CASSPPLATNEKLFF. Full variable domain (outside the CDR3, taken from reference TRBV18 and TRBJ1-4): NAGVMQNPRHLVRRRGQEARLRCSPMKGHSHVYWYRQLPEEGLKFMVYLQKENIIDESGMPKERFSAEFPKEGPSILRIQQVVRGDSAAYFCASSPPLATNEKLFFGSGTQLSVL.